Listed here is a single T cell receptor (beta chain). Germline-derived CDR1 and CDR2 are SGHDT and YYEEEE. V was shortened by 1 base and J by 1 base, with 10 bases between the two germline ends. The CDR3 spans 15 residues. This record comes from a study of shared clonotypes between healthy human individuals. Generated by immunoSEQ multiplex PCR, the TCRdb table keeps only in-frame clones and is missing some. This sample has a few million clones, with approximately 95% found just once. Sequenced sample: naive CD4+ T cells sorted from blood. As for subset: CD45RA+ positively selected. This clonotype was obtained from a man aged 18 to 30 in good health. V is TRBV5-6 and J is TRBJ2-3; no clear D gene. This chain's CDR3 is CASSLLVSGTDTQYF. The DNA of the CDR3 is TGTGCCAGCAGCTTGTTGGTATCAGGCACAGATACGCAGTATTTT.